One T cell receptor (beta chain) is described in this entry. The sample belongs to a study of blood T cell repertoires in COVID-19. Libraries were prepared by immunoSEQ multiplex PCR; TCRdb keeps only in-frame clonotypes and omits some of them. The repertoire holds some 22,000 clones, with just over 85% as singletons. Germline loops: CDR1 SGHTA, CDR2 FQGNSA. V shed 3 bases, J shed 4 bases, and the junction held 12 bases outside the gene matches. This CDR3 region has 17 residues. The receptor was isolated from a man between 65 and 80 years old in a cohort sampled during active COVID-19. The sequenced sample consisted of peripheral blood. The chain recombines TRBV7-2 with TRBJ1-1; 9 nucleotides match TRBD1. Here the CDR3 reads CASSFTGTGRRGTEAFF. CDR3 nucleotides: TGTGCCAGCAGCTTCACCGGGACAGGGCGTAGGGGCACTGAAGCTTTCTTT.